Following are 29 T cell receptor beta chains from one sample sequenced in a study of immune evolution from preneoplasia to lung adenocarcinoma. Here immunoSEQ multiplex PCR was the method, and the copy in TCRdb shows in-frame clones only, minus some. The data contain 3,500 to 4,000 clones, about 79% of them singletons. The sequenced sample was FFPE minimally invasive lung adenocarcinoma tissue. Every receptor here comes from a person between 65 and 80 years old with lung adenocarcinoma.

This sequence joins TRBV6-1 and TRBJ2-7, with 7 bases that match TRBD2. Per germline, CDR1 MNHNS and CDR2 SASEGT. The CDR3 length is 15 residues. Trimming at V came to 5 bases and at J to 2 bases, leaving 9 bases not matched to a gene. Here the CDR3 DNA reads TGTGCCAGCAGTTCACTAGCGTTAGGGACCTACGAGCAGTACTTC. This translates into CASSSLALGTYEQYF.

The chain joins TRBV30 to TRBJ2-3; D is ambiguous. The V end was cut by 0 bases, the J end by 1 base, with 5 bases between. This CDR3 contains 13 residues. The germline V gene has CDR1 GTSNPN and CDR2 SVGIG (reference sequence). In DNA, the CDR3 is TGTGCCTGGAGTGTCGCAGGCACAGATACGCAGTATTTT. Residues: CAWSVAGTDTQYF.

This clone was recorded only once. The chain combines TRBV10-3 with TRBJ1-1; no firm D call. Trimming removed 7 bases from V and 1 base from J, with 16 bases in between. The germline V gene encodes CDR1 ENHRY and CDR2 SYGVKD. CDR3 length: 15 amino acids. The CDR3 is CAITPRKFENTEAFF. DNA of the CDR3: TGTGCCATCACCCCCAGGAAGTTTGAGAACACTGAAGCTTTCTTT.

The V and J genes are TRBV27 and TRBJ2-1; D unresolved. CDR1 and CDR2 (germline): MNHEY, SMNVEV (reference sequence). The CDR3 has 13 amino acids. V was clipped by 2 bases and J by 3 bases, with 5 bases between them. In DNA, the CDR3 is TGTGCCAGCAGTTTAGGGCTCTACAATGAGCAGTTCTTC. Amino acid sequence: CASSLGLYNEQFF.

The chain recombines TRBV6-6 with TRBJ2-5, with TRBD1 matching 9 bases. With the DNA end fitting TRBJ2-7 better, the J assignment may be wrong. From germline, CDR1 is MNHNY and CDR2 SVGAGI (reference sequence). The CDR3 has 15 residues. Here the CDR3 DNA reads TGTGCCAGCAGTCAAGGACAGGGGAGCTCCTACGAGCAGTACTTC. The encoded protein is CASSQGQGSSYEQYF.

The chain uses TRBV7-2 and TRBJ2-1, with TRBD2 as a possible D gene (6 bases). Trimming removed 5 bases from V and 16 bases from J, with 18 bases in between. Germline V gene data show CDR1 as SGHTA and CDR2 as FQGNSA. This CDR3 contains 12 residues. For the CDR3, the DNA is TGTGCCAGCAGCCGGCGAGGAGGGGAAGTATTCTTC. Amino acids: CASSRRGGEVFF.

This chain joins TRBV30 and TRBJ2-1; D ambiguous. Germline V gives CDR1 GTSNPN, CDR2 SVGIG (reference sequence). Trimming pared 0 bases from V and 6 bases from J, leaving 21 bases between. The CDR3 has 17 amino acids. Written as DNA, the CDR3 is TGTGCCTGGAGTGTACCCTCTCCCCAGGTCTTGCGCAATGAGCAGTTCTTC. It specifies CAWSVPSPQVLRNEQFF.

V is TRBV5-1 and J is TRBJ2-3; weak D call: TRBD2 (5 bases). The V gene lost 5 bases and the J gene lost 1 base, with 11 bases spanning the gap. Germline V gives CDR1 SGHRS, CDR2 YFSETQ. The CDR3 has 14 residues. CDR3 sequence: CASRPFSGTDTQYF. The CDR3 nucleotides are TGCGCCAGCAGACCTTTTAGCGGCACAGATACGCAGTATTTT.

This clone has only a few counts. The V gene is TRBV5-1, the J gene TRBJ2-3; D gene ambiguous. V was trimmed by 0 bases and J by 4 bases, leaving 9 bases between them. CDR3 length: 14 residues. Germline V gene sequence: CDR1 SGHRS, CDR2 YFSETQ. CDR3: CASSLGLDPDTQYF. The CDR3 nucleotides read TGCGCCAGCAGCTTGGGTCTAGATCCAGATACGCAGTATTTT.

The gene calls are TRBV5-1 and TRBJ2-7; TRBD2 matches 11 bases. Germline V gives CDR1 SGHRS, CDR2 YFSETQ. V dropped 3 bases and J dropped 5; count of bases not matched to a gene: 10. The CDR3 is made up of 16 amino acids. The CDR3 bases are TGCGCCAGCAGCTCTCTCATAGCGGGAGGGCCTCACGAGCAGTACTTC. Translating gives CASSSLIAGGPHEQYF. Combining the CDR3 with reference TRBV5-1 and TRBJ2-7 gives the whole variable domain KAGVTQTPRYLIKTRGQQVTLSCSPISGHRSVSWYQQTPGQGLQFLFEYFSETQRNKGNFPGRFSGRQFSNSRSEMNVSTLELGDSALYLCASSSLIAGGPHEQYFGPGTRLTVT.

This chain links TRBV11-1 with TRBJ2-1; D gene unclear. This CDR3 comprises 12 residues. Looked up from germline, CDR1 is SGHAT and CDR2 is FQDESV (reference sequence). V was clipped by 6 bases and J by 9 bases, with 12 bases between them. The CDR3 loop is CASSKRASEQFF. CDR3 bases: TGTGCCAGCAGTAAACGGGCGAGTGAGCAGTTCTTC. Variable domain in full (rest from reference TRBV11-1 and TRBJ2-1): EAEVAQSPRYKITEKSQAVAFWCDPISGHATLYWYRQILGQGPELLVQFQDESVVDDSQLPKDRFSAERLKGVDSTLKIQPAELGDSAMYLCASSKRASEQFFGPGTRLTVL.

This clone was detected only a few times. V is TRBV11-2 and J is TRBJ2-3, with a weak D call TRBD2 (5 bases). Trimming cost V 5 bases and J 2 bases, with 11 bases left between them. Per germline, CDR1 SGHAT and CDR2 FQNNGV. The CDR3 consists of 14 residues. CDR3 region: CASSPSGNTDTQYF. CDR3 DNA sequence: TGTGCCAGCAGCCCCAGCGGCAACACAGATACGCAGTATTTT.

The rearrangement uses TRBV2 and TRBJ1-3; no clear D. V was clipped by 1 base and J by 3 bases, with 7 bases between them. The CDR3 spans 14 residues. CDR1 is SNHLY and CDR2 is FYNNEI in the germline V gene. The CDR3 nucleotides read TGTGCCAGCAGTGAAGGGGCGGGTGGAAACACCATATATTTT. Protein product: CASSEGAGGNTIYF.

This chain uses TRBV7-2 with TRBJ1-2; D might be TRBD1 (5 bases). The CDR3 sequence is 15 residues long. CDR1 is SGHTA and CDR2 is FQGNSA in the germline V gene. V was shortened by 1 base and J by 0 bases, with 9 bases between the two germline ends. The CDR3 DNA reads TGTGCCAGCAGCTTAGGGCGGGGGACTAACTATGGCTACACCTTC. Its protein is CASSLGRGTNYGYTF.

The chain couples TRBV5-1 to TRBJ2-5; a possible D gene is TRBD2 (5 bases). V was pared by 0 bases and J by 5 bases, with 14 bases between. The CDR3 extends over 15 amino acids. CDR1 SGHRS and CDR2 YFSETQ come from the germline V gene. CDR3 DNA: TGCGCCAGCAGCTTGGTCCCGGACTCAAGGGAGACCCAGTACTTC. It encodes CASSLVPDSRETQYF. The variable domain in full, with the rest retrieved from reference TRBV5-1 and TRBJ2-5, is KAGVTQTPRYLIKTRGQQVTLSCSPISGHRSVSWYQQTPGQGLQFLFEYFSETQRNKGNFPGRFSGRQFSNSRSEMNVSTLELGDSALYLCASSLVPDSRETQYFGPGTRLLVL.

The gene calls are TRBV30 and TRBJ2-1; 11 bases are shared with TRBD1. CDR3 size: 14 residues. CDR1 GTSNPN and CDR2 SVGIG come from the germline V gene (reference sequence). Trimming cost V 5 bases and J 5 bases; bases outside gene matches: 5. The CDR3 is CAWWTGGFDNEQFF. CDR3 bases: TGTGCCTGGTGGACAGGGGGCTTTGACAATGAGCAGTTCTTC.

The chain joins TRBV11-3 to TRBJ2-5; 11 bases are shared with TRBD2. Germline V gene data show CDR1 as SGHNT and CDR2 as YENEEA. The CDR3 has 16 amino acids. The trim removed 5 bases at V and 1 base at J, leaving 6 bases unmatched. CDR3 sequence (DNA): TGTGCCAGCAGCCAAGGACTAGCGGGTACCCAAGAGACCCAGTACTTC. Protein sequence: CASSQGLAGTQETQYF.

This chain links TRBV7-2 with TRBJ2-7; a weak D match, TRBD2 (5 bases). The CDR3 covers 15 residues. Trimming removed 1 base from V and 4 bases from J, with 14 bases in between. Per germline, CDR1 SGHTA and CDR2 FQGNSA. The DNA for the CDR3 is TGTGCCAGCAGCTTAGGTGCGGGTCCTATTTACGAGCAGTACTTC. Protein sequence: CASSLGAGPIYEQYF.

A note on this clone: Within the sample, other DNA sequences also encode this same CDR3. The chain uses TRBV9 and TRBJ2-3, with D unresolved. The V end lost 0 bases, the J end lost 2 bases, and 4 bases lay between the germline ends. CDR1 is SGDLS and CDR2 is YYNGEE in the germline V gene. This CDR3 spans 13 amino acids. The CDR3 coding sequence is TGTGCCAGCAGCGTAGAGTACACAGATACGCAGTATTTT. It yields the protein CASSVEYTDTQYF. Using reference TRBV9 and TRBJ2-3 for the parts outside the CDR3, the full variable domain is DSGVTQTPKHLITATGQRVTLRCSPRSGDLSVYWYQQSLDQGLQFLIQYYNGEERAKGNILERFSAQQFPDLHSELNLSSLELGDSALYFCASSVEYTDTQYFGPGTRLTVL.

V is TRBV30 and J is TRBJ1-1; D possibly corresponds to TRBD1 (6 bases). This CDR3 region has 14 residues. The V end lost 2 bases, the J end lost 0 bases, and 10 bases lay between the germline ends. Germline-derived CDR1 and CDR2 are GTSNPN and SVGIG (reference sequence). The CDR3 DNA reads as TGTGCCTGGAGTAGGGGACAAATGAACACTGAAGCTTTCTTT. Translated: CAWSRGQMNTEAFF. The entire variable domain, with the rest obtained from reference TRBV30 and TRBJ1-1, is as follows: SQTIHQWPATLVQPVGSPLSLECTVEGTSNPNLYWYRQAAGRGLQLLFYSVGIGQISSEVPQNLSASRPQDRQFILSSKKLLLSDSGFYLCAWSRGQMNTEAFFGQGTRLTVV.

The V call is TRBV6-6, the J call TRBJ1-4; D remains ambiguous. Germline CDR1 is MNHNY and CDR2 is SVGAGI (reference sequence). This CDR3 is built from 14 residues. The V end was cut by 7 bases, the J end by 3 bases, with 12 bases between. The DNA for the CDR3 is TGTGCCAGCAAGTTCTACAATTCTAATGAAAAACTGTTTTTT. This codes for CASKFYNSNEKLFF.

The chain couples TRBV27 to TRBJ1-2; 7 nucleotides match TRBD1. The germline gives CDR1 MNHEY, CDR2 SMNVEV (reference sequence). Germline trimming cut 11 bases from V and 8 bases from J; bases unmatched to any gene: 8. The CDR3 runs to 11 residues. CDR3 amino acids: CASGLQGGYTF. The CDR3 DNA sequence: TGTGCCTCGGGCCTACAGGGGGGCTACACCTTC.

The chain recombines TRBV29-1 with TRBJ2-5, with TRBD1 identical over 9 bases. The CDR3 is 14 residues long. Per germline, CDR1 SQVTM and CDR2 ANQGSEA. V was pared by 7 bases and J by 5 bases, with 11 bases of the junction left unmatched. DNA of the CDR3: TGCAGCGCCGCCCCCTCGACAGGGGGGGAGACCCAGTACTTC. This codes for CSAAPSTGGETQYF.

V is TRBV2 and J is TRBJ2-7, with 11 bases matching TRBD1. V trimming: 7 bases; J trimming: 2 bases; junction bases outside the gene matches: 4. The CDR3 extends over 14 amino acids. Germline V gene sequence: CDR1 SNHLY, CDR2 FYNNEI. CDR3 in DNA: TGTGCCAGCAACGGACAGGGGGCGGCCTACGAGCAGTACTTC. It translates to CASNGQGAAYEQYF.

The chain carries TRBV7-2 and TRBJ2-7, with TRBD1 as a possible D gene (5 bases). The germline V and J ends were trimmed by 0 bases and 7 bases, with 10 bases remaining between them. In germline, CDR1 is SGHTA, CDR2 FQGNSA. This CDR3 contains 13 residues. The CDR3 nucleotides are TGTGCCAGCAGCTTAGCAGGGGAAATTGAGCAGTACTTC. Residues: CASSLAGEIEQYF. Based on the CDR3 plus reference TRBV7-2 and TRBJ2-7, the full variable domain is GAGVSQSPSNKVTEKGKDVELRCDPISGHTALYWYRQSLGQGLEFLIYFQGNSAPDKSGLPSDRFSAERTGGSVSTLTIQRTQQEDSAVYLCASSLAGEIEQYFGPGTRLTVT.

The chain joins TRBV19 to TRBJ2-7; the match to TRBD2 covers 10 bases. Germline loops: CDR1 LNHDA, CDR2 SQIVND (reference sequence). The CDR3 sequence is 14 residues long. Trimming at V came to 11 bases and at J to 6 bases, leaving 13 bases not matched to a gene. CDR3 in DNA: TGTGCCTCCAGAGGCGCTAGCGGGAGTGGCGAGCAGTACTTC. This encodes CASRGASGSGEQYF.

J is TRBJ1-1 and V is TRBV9; D is possibly TRBD1 (5 bases). Germline assignment: CDR1 SGDLS and CDR2 YYNGEE. CDR3 length: 15 amino acids. Trimming removed 6 bases from V and 2 bases from J, with 17 bases in between. CDR3 sequence: CASTVGQLINTEAFF. CDR3 bases: TGTGCCAGCACCGTCGGACAACTCATTAACACTGAAGCTTTCTTT.

The chain joins TRBV20-1 to TRBJ2-5; weak D call: TRBD2 (5 bases). The germline CDR1 and CDR2 sequences are DFQATT and SNEGSKA (reference sequence). With 8 bases removed from V and 1 base from J, the gap between germline ends came to 8 bases. The CDR3 extends over 11 amino acids. In DNA, the CDR3 is TGCAGTCCCCGGGGCCAAGAGACCCAGTACTTC. Amino acid sequence: CSPRGQETQYF.

The chain recombines TRBV10-3 with TRBJ1-4; D unresolved. The germline gives CDR1 ENHRY, CDR2 SYGVKD. The CDR3 is made up of 15 amino acids. The ends were cut back, 0 bases at V and 0 bases at J, with 5 bases in the middle. The CDR3 loop reads CAISESSTTNEKLFF. CDR3 DNA sequence: TGTGCCATCAGTGAGTCATCTACAACTAATGAAAAACTGTTTTTT.